The present entry profiles one TCR beta chain with its context. What it binds is not known. The source of the sample is a study of T cell repertoires in cytomegalovirus infection. Study context: Both CMV infection and a matching HLA type were indicated by public TCR beta signatures.

From the reads, TCRdb called clonotypes with MiXCR, one entry per CDR3 protein. This table holds hundreds of thousands of distinct CDR3 sequences, under 35% found once. Study-wide results and limits: CMV carriers having the relevant HLA were flagged by cumulative public TCR beta family frequency.

The material sequenced was cultured PBMCs, taken from culture after CMV antigen stimulation. The TCR originated in a human donor in good health (CMV status not recorded). Some clones in this sample may be carry-over from other donors' samples.

The CDR3 loop is CASRASEISYEQYF. In nucleotides, the CDR3 is TGTGCCAGCAGAGCGTCGGAGATTTCCTACGAGCAGTACTTC. The genes are TRBV4-2 and TRBJ2-7; D unresolved. In germline, CDR1 is LGHNA, CDR2 YNFKEQ. This CDR3 spans 14 amino acids. V lost 6 bases, J lost 1 base, and 13 bases lay in between.